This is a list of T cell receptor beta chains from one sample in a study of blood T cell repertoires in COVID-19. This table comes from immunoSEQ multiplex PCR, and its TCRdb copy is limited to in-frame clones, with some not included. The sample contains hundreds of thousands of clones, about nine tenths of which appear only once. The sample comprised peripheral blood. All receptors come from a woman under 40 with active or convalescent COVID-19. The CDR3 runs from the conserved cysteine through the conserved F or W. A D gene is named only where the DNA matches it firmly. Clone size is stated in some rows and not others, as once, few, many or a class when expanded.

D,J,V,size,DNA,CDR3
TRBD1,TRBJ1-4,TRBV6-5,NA,TGTGCCACCAGATCCGGGACAGGGGATGAAAAACTGTTTTTT,CATRSGTGDEKLFF
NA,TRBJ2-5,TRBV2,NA,TGTGCCAGCAGCCCGGACTACGGCAAAGAGACCCAGTACTTC,CASSPDYGKETQYF
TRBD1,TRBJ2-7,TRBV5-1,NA,TGCGCCAGCAGCTCCGGACAGGCTTCCTACGAGCAGTACTTC,CASSSGQASYEQYF
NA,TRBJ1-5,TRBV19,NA,TGTGCCAGTAGTATTGGTGGGCTGCCCCAGCATTTT,CASSIGGLPQHF
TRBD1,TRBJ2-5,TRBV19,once,TGTGCCAGTAGTAGGGGACAGGGGGTAAAAGAGACCCAGTACTTC,CASSRGQGVKETQYF
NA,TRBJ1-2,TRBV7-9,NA,TGTGCCAGCAGCCCTCAATCCGGTTATAATGGCTACACCTTC,CASSPQSGYNGYTF
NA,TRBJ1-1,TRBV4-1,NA,TGCGCCAGCAGCCAAACCCTCAGTGGAGCGGGGAACACTGAAGCTTTCTTT,CASSQTLSGAGNTEAFF
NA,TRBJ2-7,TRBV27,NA,TGTGCCAGCAGTTTGAGACAGAGCCCCCACTACTACGAGCAGTACTTC,CASSLRQSPHYYEQYF
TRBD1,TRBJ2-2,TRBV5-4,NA,TGTGCCAGCAGTCGACAGGGCGCGAACACCGGGGAGCTGTTTTTT,CASSRQGANTGELFF
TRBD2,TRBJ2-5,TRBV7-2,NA,TGTGCCAGCAGTTCTGGACTAGCGGGAGTGGGGTACCAAGAGACCCAGTACTTC,CASSSGLAGVGYQETQYF
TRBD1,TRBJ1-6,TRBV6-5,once,TGTGCCAGCAGTAAAACGGGGACAGGGATTTCACCCCTCCACTTT,CASSKTGTGISPLHF
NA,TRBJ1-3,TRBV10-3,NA,TGTGCCATCAGTGCCCCTCCCGGCGAGGGTACGGACACCATATATTTT,CAISAPPGEGTDTIYF
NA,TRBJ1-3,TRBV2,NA,TGTGCCAGCAGTGAAGTGAGGGCAGCTGGAAACACCATATATTTT,CASSEVRAAGNTIYF
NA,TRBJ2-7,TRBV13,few,TGTGCCAGCAGCTTGGCGGACAGACCCTACGAGCAGTACTTC,CASSLADRPYEQYF
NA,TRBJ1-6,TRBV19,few,TGTGCCAGTAGTACATCACAGGGTTCCTTATCACCCCTCCACTTT,CASSTSQGSLSPLHF
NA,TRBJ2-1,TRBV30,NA,TGTGCCTGGAGCAGGCTATACAATGAGCAGTTCTTC,CAWSRLYNEQFF
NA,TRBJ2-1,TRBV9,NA,TGTGCCAGCAGCGCGGGTGCGGGGGAGCAGTTCTTC,CASSAGAGEQFF
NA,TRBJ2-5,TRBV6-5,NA,TGTGCCAGCTGGCAGGCCACACTTGGGACCCAGTACTTC,CASWQATLGTQYF
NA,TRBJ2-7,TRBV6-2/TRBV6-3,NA,TGTGCCAGCAGTTCGAGTAGGACAGAATCCTACGAGCAGTACTTC,CASSSSRTESYEQYF
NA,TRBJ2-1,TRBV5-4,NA,TGTGCCAGCAGCCTAGGACAGTTCCGGGCCTACAATGAGCAGTTCTTC,CASSLGQFRAYNEQFF
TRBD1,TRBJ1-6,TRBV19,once,TGTGCCAGTAGTAGTGGAGGACAGGTAAATTCACCCCTCCACTTT,CASSSGGQVNSPLHF
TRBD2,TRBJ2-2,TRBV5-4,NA,TGTGCCAGCAGCTTGGGGGGACTAGCAATATCCGGGGAGCTGTTTTTT,CASSLGGLAISGELFF
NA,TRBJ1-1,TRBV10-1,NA,TGCGCCAGCAGTGACCCGGGGGTGAACACTGAAGCTTTCTTT,CASSDPGVNTEAFF
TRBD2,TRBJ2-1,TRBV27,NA,TGTGCCAGCAGTTCCGAATTAGCGGGTTACAATGAGCAGTTCTTC,CASSSELAGYNEQFF
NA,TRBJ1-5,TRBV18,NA,TGTGCCAGCTCACCACTCTCTTTTAGCACGGATAATCAGCCCCAGCATTTT,CASSPLSFSTDNQPQHF
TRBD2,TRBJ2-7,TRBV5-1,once,TGCGCCAGCAGGGCGGGGGTAGCGAGCTCCTACGAGCAGTACTTC,CASRAGVASSYEQYF
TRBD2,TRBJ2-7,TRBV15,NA,TGTGCCACCAGCAGCGTTAGCGGGAGGACATCATCCTACGAGCAGTACTTC,CATSSVSGRTSSYEQYF
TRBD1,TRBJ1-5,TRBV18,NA,TGTGCCAGCTCACCCCCGGGACAGGGCAATCAGCCCCAGCATTTT,CASSPPGQGNQPQHF
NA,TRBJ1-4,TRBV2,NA,TGTGCCAGCAGTGAAACGGGGGGGCCTGAAAAACTGTTTTTT,CASSETGGPEKLFF
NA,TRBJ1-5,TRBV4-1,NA,TGCGCCAGCAGCCAAGGGAGCGGCCAAAGCAATCAGCCCCAGCATTTT,CASSQGSGQSNQPQHF
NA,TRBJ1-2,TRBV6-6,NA,TGTGCCAGCACCCCGGGGGGGCTGGGCTACACCTTC,CASTPGGLGYTF
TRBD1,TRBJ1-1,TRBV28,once,TGTGCCAGCAGTTCACAGGGGCGAATTACCGAAGCTTTCTTT,CASSSQGRITEAFF
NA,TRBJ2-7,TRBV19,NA,TGTGCCAGTAGTATACAGGCTACCTACGAGCAGTACTTC,CASSIQATYEQYF
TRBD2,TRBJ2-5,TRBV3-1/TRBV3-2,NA,TGTGCCAGCAGCCAAGATATTTTACTGGCTAGCGGGAGTATAGAGACCCAGTACTTC,CASSQDILLASGSIETQYF
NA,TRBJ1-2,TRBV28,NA,TGTGCCAGCAGTTTTGGGCTAGGCTACACCTTC,CASSFGLGYTF